This T cell receptor (beta chain) stems from a study of cytomegalovirus exposure and HLA in healthy donors. Study-level information: Findings of an earlier analysis included some 120 million unique TCR beta sequences from around 180 million T cells. Of several hundred genotyped donors, 81% grouped in the Caucasian-associated ancestry cluster.

The study, taken as a whole, reports: A later analysis linked fewer than 20,000 TCR beta sequences to HLA alleles at 0.05 false discovery rate.

Trimming shortened V by 5 bases and J by 3 bases, and 14 bases separated the two germline ends. Germline-derived CDR1 and CDR2 are SGHNT and YENEEA. The CDR3 consists of 14 residues. Worth noting for this clone: As yet, its antigen is unknown.

The PCR employed 60 Vbeta primers together with 13 Jbeta primers. Original processing methods: The authors later counted roughly 79 million unique TCR beta chains, 9.5 million to 13 million of them shared. Generated by immunoSEQ multiplex PCR, the TCRdb table keeps only in-frame clones and is missing some. That table furnishes V, J and clone size, whereas the DNA furnished D and trimming. The sample lists roughly 200,000 clones, 75% to 90% occurring once. This TCR came from a boy between 10 and 17 years old in good health and CMV-seronegative. V usage is TRBV11-3 and J usage is TRBJ2-7; D not certain. Sample: PBMCs. The CDR3 reads CASSLRFEDYEQYF. CDR3 nucleotide sequence: TGTGCCAGCAGCCTCCGATTTGAGGACTACGAGCAGTACTTC.